The rows below give T cell receptor beta chains drawn from one sample of a study of technical replicates of blood from a handful of donors. Method: immunoSEQ multiplex PCR; TCRdb's copy keeps in-frame clones and lacks some. The table shows about 80,000 clones, with approximately 96% occurring only once. Sequenced: T cells isolated from PBMCs. Every receptor here comes from a human donor in good health. Both conserved end residues are part of each CDR3. The order of the fields is V gene, J gene, clone size, D gene, CDR3 protein, CDR3 DNA. The D gene is left open where the match is weak. For some rows the clone size is stated as once, few or many, or as a class when expanded; others skip it.

TRBV18,TRBJ2-2,.,.,CASSPPPWTDGDTGELFF,TGTGCCAGCTCACCACCCCCCTGGACAGATGGGGACACCGGGGAGCTGTTTTTT
TRBV28,TRBJ1-2,.,TRBD1,CASIRDRVGSGYTF,TGTGCCAGTATTAGAGACAGGGTCGGGTCTGGCTACACCTTC
TRBV6-5,TRBJ2-2,.,.,CASSYVPGELFF,TGTGCCAGCAGTTACGTCCCAGGGGAGCTGTTTTTT
TRBV7-2,TRBJ2-1,.,TRBD2,CASSLVGLAGESEQFF,TGTGCCAGCAGCTTAGTGGGACTAGCGGGAGAGTCTGAGCAGTTCTTC
TRBV7-2,TRBJ2-3,.,TRBD2,CASTTGTSGNTQYF,TGTGCCAGCACCACCGGGACTAGTGGGAATACGCAGTATTTT
TRBV6-5,TRBJ1-2,.,TRBD1,CASSTTGWGGYTF,TGTGCCAGCAGTACGACAGGGTGGGGTGGCTACACCTTC
TRBV7-8,TRBJ2-1,.,.,CASSLDREYNEQFF,TGTGCCAGCAGCTTAGACCGGGAGTACAATGAGCAGTTCTTC
TRBV7-8,TRBJ2-7,.,TRBD1,CASSAGQGAYEQYF,TGTGCCAGCAGCGCGGGACAGGGAGCCTACGAGCAGTACTTC
TRBV9,TRBJ2-2,.,TRBD2,CASSHKAVSKTSGSYGELFF,TGTGCCAGCAGCCACAAAGCTGTGTCTAAGACTAGCGGGAGTTACGGGGAGCTGTTTTTT
TRBV4-3,TRBJ1-2,.,TRBD1,CASSQAGTGGSFGYTF,TGCGCCAGCAGCCAAGCCGGTACAGGGGGGTCATTCGGCTACACCTTC
TRBV28,TRBJ2-7,.,.,CASSTTLARYEQYF,TGTGCCAGCAGTACGACACTAGCCCGCTACGAGCAGTACTTC
TRBV18,TRBJ2-1,.,TRBD2,CASSPQKRTSGNNEQFF,TGTGCCAGCTCACCACAAAAAAGGACTAGCGGGAACAATGAGCAGTTCTTC
TRBV7-8,TRBJ1-2,.,.,CASGTRGGVFIGYTF,TGTGCCAGCGGGACCCGAGGGGGGGTTTTTATCGGCTACACCTTC
TRBV4-3,TRBJ2-2,.,TRBD2,CASSQGPLGTSGTGELFF,TGCGCCAGCAGCCAAGGCCCTCTTGGGACTAGCGGGACCGGGGAGCTGTTTTTT
TRBV27,TRBJ1-5,once,.,CASSLNSPRNQPQHF,TGTGCCAGCAGTTTAAACAGCCCACGCAATCAGCCCCAGCATTTT
TRBV6-6,TRBJ1-4,.,TRBD1,CASSYPMDRGEKLFF,TGTGCCAGCAGTTACCCCATGGACAGGGGTGAAAAACTGTTTTTT
TRBV2,TRBJ2-7,.,.,CASLGTKGSHEQYF,TGTGCCAGCCTCGGGACAAAGGGGTCCCACGAGCAGTACTTC
TRBV7-3,TRBJ1-2,.,.,CASSSRGGYGYTF,TGTGCCAGCAGCTCCAGGGGCGGCTATGGCTACACCTTC
TRBV2,TRBJ1-5,.,.,CASSLVTPNQPQHF,TGTGCCAGCAGCCTCGTTACACCCAATCAGCCCCAGCATTTT
TRBV7-9,TRBJ2-7,.,TRBD2,CASSLDLAGGPGEQYF,TGTGCCAGCAGCTTAGACCTAGCGGGAGGACCGGGGGAGCAGTACTTC
TRBV11-2,TRBJ2-1,.,.,CASSLVAYNEQFF,TGTGCCAGCAGCTTAGTAGCCTACAATGAGCAGTTCTTC
TRBV13,TRBJ1-2,.,TRBD1,CASSRVLADRENYGYTF,TGTGCCAGCAGCAGGGTCTTGGCTGACAGGGAGAACTATGGCTACACCTTC
TRBV5-1,TRBJ1-1,once,.,CASSLNLRNTEAFF,TGCGCCAGCAGCTTAAACCTAAGGAACACTGAAGCTTTCTTT
TRBV9,TRBJ1-1,.,.,CASSVGHRANTEAFF,TGTGCCAGCAGCGTAGGGCACAGGGCAAACACTGAAGCTTTCTTT
TRBV2,TRBJ2-2,.,.,CASSVISNTGELFF,TGTGCCAGCAGCGTTATATCGAACACCGGGGAGCTGTTTTTT
TRBV11-2,TRBJ1-3,.,.,CASSFEPGAFSGNTIYF,TGTGCCAGCAGCTTTGAGCCAGGGGCCTTCTCTGGAAACACCATATATTTT
TRBV30,TRBJ2-3,.,.,CAWTVAVPDTQYF,TGTGCCTGGACGGTAGCGGTACCAGATACGCAGTATTTT
TRBV6-5,TRBJ1-1,.,TRBD1,CASSYNRGNTEAFF,TGTGCCAGCAGTTACAACAGGGGGAACACTGAAGCTTTCTTT
TRBV29-1,TRBJ2-7,.,TRBD1,CNVLWDRAPYEQYF,TGCAACGTTTTATGGGACAGGGCTCCCTACGAGCAGTACTTC
TRBV2,TRBJ1-2,.,.,CASKGLANYGYTF,TGTGCCAGCAAAGGCCTAGCTAACTATGGCTACACCTTC
TRBV19,TRBJ1-2,.,.,CASSIYSLVYGYTF,TGTGCCAGTAGTATTTACAGCCTCGTCTATGGCTACACCTTC
TRBV7-9,TRBJ1-4,.,TRBD1,CASSFRTGGEKLFF,TGTGCCAGCAGCTTTAGGACAGGGGGTGAAAAACTGTTTTTT
TRBV5-6,TRBJ1-2,.,TRBD1,CASSLVDREYGYTF,TGTGCCAGCAGCTTGGTGGACAGGGAGTATGGCTACACCTTC
TRBV11-3,TRBJ1-4,.,.,CASSRRFEEKLFF,TGTGCCAGCAGCCGGAGGTTTGAAGAAAAACTGTTTTTT
TRBV30,TRBJ2-1,.,.,CAWSLAALYNEQFF,TGTGCCTGGAGTTTAGCGGCTCTCTACAATGAGCAGTTCTTC
TRBV5-7,TRBJ1-2,.,.,CASSGKRRAGYTF,TGTGCCAGCAGCGGAAAACGCAGGGCGGGCTACACCTTC
TRBV7-2,TRBJ2-7,.,.,CASSLGTTSSWIYEQYF,TGTGCCAGCAGCTTAGGTACCACTAGTTCGTGGATCTACGAGCAGTACTTC
TRBV4-3,TRBJ1-3,few,TRBD1,CASSQVQGAEGNTIYF,TGCGCCAGCAGCCAAGTGCAGGGGGCGGAAGGAAACACCATATATTTT
TRBV4-1,TRBJ2-1,.,.,CASSQGSYNEQFF,TGCGCCAGCAGCCAAGGGAGCTACAATGAGCAGTTCTTC
TRBV6-1,TRBJ2-1,.,TRBD2,CASSELGLGKGEQFF,TGTGCCAGCAGTGAACTGGGACTAGGAAAGGGTGAGCAGTTCTTC
TRBV2,TRBJ2-2,few,.,CASRTNKNTGELFF,TGTGCCAGCAGGACTAATAAGAACACCGGGGAGCTGTTTTTT
TRBV19,TRBJ2-7,.,TRBD1,CASRDRGTEQYF,TGTGCCAGCCGGGACAGGGGTACCGAGCAGTACTTC
TRBV28,TRBJ2-3,.,TRBD2,CASSQYIAGGPTDTQYF,TGTGCCAGCAGTCAATACATAGCGGGAGGCCCCACAGATACGCAGTATTTT
TRBV9,TRBJ2-1,.,.,CASSVVGSGYNEQFF,TGTGCCAGCAGCGTAGTAGGTAGCGGCTACAATGAGCAGTTCTTC
TRBV9,TRBJ2-7,once,.,CASSGTQGSQQYF,TGTGCCAGCAGCGGGACACAGGGCTCCCAGCAGTACTTC
TRBV11-2,TRBJ2-1,.,TRBD2,CASSLVAGASGEQFF,TGTGCCAGCAGCTTAGTAGCGGGAGCGAGTGGTGAGCAGTTCTTC